Sequencing of this TCR beta chain was carried out in a study of blood T cell repertoires in COVID-19 (dated by TCRdb to 2018 to 2020). The study in broad terms: Samples from collaborators originated in the United States, Italy and Spain and spanned both the acute and convalescent phases of COVID-19. The material from the prospective study consisted of cDNA or gDNA derived from T cells, B-cell-depleted T cells, or PBMCs. Subjects who had been exposed to COVID-19, were actively infected with it, or had recovered from it provided the deeply sampled blood TCRbeta repertoires that made up the dataset. Nearly every sample came with metadata listing a de-identified subject ID, COVID-19 status, age in years and sex. A freely available public database, intended as a resource for researchers studying the immune response to SARS-CoV-2, is where the repertoires were released. Where available, HLA class I and class II types were obtained from metadata supplied by the sample provider rather than from assay-based typing. Samples came from the ongoing ImmuneRACE study (first 160 participants) plus 1,254 subjects from 6 global collaborators. On the study overall, not on this receptor specifically: The amount of clinical and demographic metadata varied by source and participant and was provided uncurated.

TCRbeta CDR3 regions were amplified from genomic DNA using the immunoSEQ Assay, a bias-controlled multiplex PCR. The study's processing was this. Within the assay, amplification of reference gene primers was used to estimate how many nucleated cells each sample contained. Sequence reads were collapsed and filtered to measure the absolute abundance of every unique TCRbeta CDR3 rearrangement. Productive Simpson clonality was computed per sample as the square root of Simpson's diversity index over productive rearrangements. Held by TCRdb, this immuneACCESS table contains in-frame sequences only and omits some clones. Under half of the omission traces to an unresolved V gene where checked; the cause of the rest is unknown. V, J and clone size were drawn from that table, and D and trimming were deduced from the DNA. The sample table records around 95,000 clones; approximately 80% of these occur just once. Jointly, the top ten make up 9% to 13% of the sample.

Collaborating institutions collected whole blood in K2EDTA tubes following their own protocols. For TCRbeta analysis, collaborators shipped samples as frozen whole blood, isolated PBMCs, or DNA extracted from either of those sample types. On this clone itself: Its antigen target is currently unknown. Per-nucleotide qualities are absent, and no much larger clonotype sits a single base away.

For this chain, trimming is 10 bases at the V end and 7 bases at the J end, and the number of junction bases without a gene match is 4. CDR1 and CDR2 are read off the germline V gene as MNHEY and SVGAGI. Including the terminal cysteine and phenylalanine, the CDR3 comprises 13 residues. Only the CDR3 region is kept as DNA, spanning 39 bases read in frame from base 1. Sequenced material: peripheral blood. The V and J segments used are TRBV6-5 and TRBJ1-6; the central 10 bases match TRBD1. The receptor's source is a woman in her 70s with acute or convalescent COVID-19. This receptor has the CDR3 CATRTGGNSPLHF. Read as DNA, the sequence is TGTGCCACCCGGACAGGGGGGAATTCACCCCTCCACTTT.